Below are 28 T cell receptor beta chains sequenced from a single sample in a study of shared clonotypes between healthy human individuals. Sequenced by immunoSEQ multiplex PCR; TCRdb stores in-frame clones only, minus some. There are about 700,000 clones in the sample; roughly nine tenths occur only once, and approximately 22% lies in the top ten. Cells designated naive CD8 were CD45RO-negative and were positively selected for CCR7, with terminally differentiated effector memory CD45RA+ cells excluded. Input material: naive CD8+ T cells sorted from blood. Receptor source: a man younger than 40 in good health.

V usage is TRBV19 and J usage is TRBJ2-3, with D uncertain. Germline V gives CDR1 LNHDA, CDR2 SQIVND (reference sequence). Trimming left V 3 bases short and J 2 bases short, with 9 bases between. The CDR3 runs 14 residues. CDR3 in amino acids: CASSIRGLTDTQYF. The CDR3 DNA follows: TGTGCCAGTAGTATTAGAGGTCTCACAGATACGCAGTATTTT.

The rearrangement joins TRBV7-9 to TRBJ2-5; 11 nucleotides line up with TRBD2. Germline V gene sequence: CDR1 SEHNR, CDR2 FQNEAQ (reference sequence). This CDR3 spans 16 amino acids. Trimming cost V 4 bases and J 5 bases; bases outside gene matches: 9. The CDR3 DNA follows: TGTGCCAGCAGCTCGGAGACTAGCGGGAATTGGGAGACCCAGTACTTC. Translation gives CASSSETSGNWETQYF.

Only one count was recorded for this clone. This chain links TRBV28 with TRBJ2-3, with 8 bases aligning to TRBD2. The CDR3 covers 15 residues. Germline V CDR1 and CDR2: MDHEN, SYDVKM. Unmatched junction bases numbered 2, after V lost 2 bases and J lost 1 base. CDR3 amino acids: CASSLELAGTDTQYF. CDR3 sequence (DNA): TGTGCCAGCAGTTTAGAACTAGCGGGCACAGATACGCAGTATTTT.

CDR3 amino acids: CSVEDLSGSPDTQYF. The CDR3 nucleotides are TGCAGCGTTGAAGATCTCAGCGGGAGCCCAGATACGCAGTATTTT. This chain links TRBV29-1 with TRBJ2-3, with 8 bases lining up with TRBD2. The germline V gene encodes CDR1 SQVTM and CDR2 ANQGSEA. V dropped 0 bases and J dropped 4; count of bases not matched to a gene: 6. The CDR3 runs to 15 residues.

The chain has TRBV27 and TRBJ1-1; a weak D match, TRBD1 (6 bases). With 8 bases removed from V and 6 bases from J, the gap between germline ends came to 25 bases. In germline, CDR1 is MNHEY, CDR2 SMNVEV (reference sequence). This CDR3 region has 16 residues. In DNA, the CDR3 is TGTGCCAGCTCCCCGATAGGGACACCCAGGGACGCTGAAGCTTTCTTT. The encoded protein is CASSPIGTPRDAEAFF.

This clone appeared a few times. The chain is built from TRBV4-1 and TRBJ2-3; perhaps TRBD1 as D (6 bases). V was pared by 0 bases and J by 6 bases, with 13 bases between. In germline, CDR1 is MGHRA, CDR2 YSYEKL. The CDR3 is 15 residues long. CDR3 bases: TGCGCCAGCAGCCAAGAGGCCTATGGACAGGATACGCAGTATTTT. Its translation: CASSQEAYGQDTQYF.

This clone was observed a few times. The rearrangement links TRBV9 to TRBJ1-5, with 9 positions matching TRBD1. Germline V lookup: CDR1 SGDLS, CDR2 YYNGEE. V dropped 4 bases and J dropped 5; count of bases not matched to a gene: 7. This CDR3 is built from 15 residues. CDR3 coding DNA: TGTGCCAGCAGCACCGGGACAGGGCCAGATCAGCCCCAGCATTTT. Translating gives CASSTGTGPDQPQHF.

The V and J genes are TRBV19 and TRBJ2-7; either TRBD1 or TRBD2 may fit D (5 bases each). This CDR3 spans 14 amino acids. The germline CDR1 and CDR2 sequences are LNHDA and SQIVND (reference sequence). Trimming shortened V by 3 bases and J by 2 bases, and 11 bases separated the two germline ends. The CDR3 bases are TGTGCCAGTAGTATGTTTAAGGGACCCTACGAGCAGTACTTC. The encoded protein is CASSMFKGPYEQYF.

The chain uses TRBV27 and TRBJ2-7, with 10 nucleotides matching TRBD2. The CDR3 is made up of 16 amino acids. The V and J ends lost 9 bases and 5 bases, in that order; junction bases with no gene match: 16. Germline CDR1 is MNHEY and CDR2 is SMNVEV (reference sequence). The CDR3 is CARVWGEREGPDEQYF. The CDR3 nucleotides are TGTGCCAGGGTATGGGGAGAGCGGGAGGGCCCGGACGAGCAGTACTTC.

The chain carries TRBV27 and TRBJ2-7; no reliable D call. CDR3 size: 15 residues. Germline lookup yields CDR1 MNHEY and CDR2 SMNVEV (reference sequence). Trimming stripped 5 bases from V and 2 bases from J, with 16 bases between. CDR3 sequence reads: CASSPGGYLTYEQYF. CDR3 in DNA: TGTGCCAGCAGTCCGGGCGGTTATCTTACCTACGAGCAGTACTTC.

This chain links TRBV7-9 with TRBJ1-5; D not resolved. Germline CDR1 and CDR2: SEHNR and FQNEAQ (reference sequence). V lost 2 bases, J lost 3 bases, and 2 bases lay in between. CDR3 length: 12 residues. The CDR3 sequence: CASSLINQPQHF. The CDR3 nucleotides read TGTGCCAGCAGCTTAATCAATCAGCCCCAGCATTTT.

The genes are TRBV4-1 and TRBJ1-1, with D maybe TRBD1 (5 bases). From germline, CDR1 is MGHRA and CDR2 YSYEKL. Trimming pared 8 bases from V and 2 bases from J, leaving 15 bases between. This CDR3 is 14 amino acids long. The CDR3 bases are TGCGCCAGCGCCACCTTGGACACCAACACTGAAGCTTTCTTT. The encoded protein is CASATLDTNTEAFF.

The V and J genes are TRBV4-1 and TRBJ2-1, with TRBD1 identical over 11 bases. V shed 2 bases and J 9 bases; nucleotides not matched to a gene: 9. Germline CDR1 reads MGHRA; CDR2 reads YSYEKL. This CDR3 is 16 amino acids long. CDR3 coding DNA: TGCGCCAGCAGCCAAAGTCCGGGACAGGGGGACGGTGAGCAGTTCTTC. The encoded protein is CASSQSPGQGDGEQFF.

The CDR3 region is CASSSAGGAWDTQYF. CDR3 bases: TGTGCCAGCAGCTCCGCGGGGGGGGCTTGGGATACGCAGTATTTT. The rearrangement links TRBV7-9 to TRBJ2-3, with 9 bases lining up with TRBD2. Germline values: CDR1 SEHNR, CDR2 FQNEAQ (reference sequence). There are 15 residues in the CDR3. V gave up 4 bases and J gave up 6 bases; unmatched junction bases: 8.

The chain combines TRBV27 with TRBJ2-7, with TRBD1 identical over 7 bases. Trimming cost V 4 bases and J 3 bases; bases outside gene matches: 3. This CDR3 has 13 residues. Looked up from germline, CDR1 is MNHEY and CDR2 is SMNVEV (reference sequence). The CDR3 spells CASSSGQLYEQYF. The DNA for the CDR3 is TGTGCCAGCAGTTCGGGACAGCTCTACGAGCAGTACTTC.

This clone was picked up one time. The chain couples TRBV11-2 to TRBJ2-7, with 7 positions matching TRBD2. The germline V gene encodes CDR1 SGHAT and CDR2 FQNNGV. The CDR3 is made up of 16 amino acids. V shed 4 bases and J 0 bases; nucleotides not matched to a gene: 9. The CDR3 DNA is TGTGCCAGCAGCTCGCATAGCGGGCCCTTCTCCTACGAGCAGTACTTC. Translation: CASSSHSGPFSYEQYF.

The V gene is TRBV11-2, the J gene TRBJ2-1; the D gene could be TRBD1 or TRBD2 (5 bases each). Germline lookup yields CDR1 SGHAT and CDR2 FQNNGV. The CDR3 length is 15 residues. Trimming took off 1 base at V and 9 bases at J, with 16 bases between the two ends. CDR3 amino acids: CASSLGPGPRGEQFF. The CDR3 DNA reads TGTGCCAGCAGCTTAGGCCCGGGGCCACGGGGTGAGCAGTTCTTC.

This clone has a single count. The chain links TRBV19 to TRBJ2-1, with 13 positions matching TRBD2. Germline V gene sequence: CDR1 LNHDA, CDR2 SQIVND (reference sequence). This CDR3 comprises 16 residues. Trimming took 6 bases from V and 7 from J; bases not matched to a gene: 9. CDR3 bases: TGTGCCAGTAGGATATCCGGGGGACTAGCGGGGAATGAGCAGTTCTTC. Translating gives CASRISGGLAGNEQFF. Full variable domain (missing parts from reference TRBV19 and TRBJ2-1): DGGITQSPKYLFRKEGQNVTLSCEQNLNHDAMYWYRQDPGQGLRLIYYSQIVNDFQKGDIAEGYSVSREKKESFPLTVTSAQKNPTAFYLCASRISGGLAGNEQFFGPGTRLTVL.

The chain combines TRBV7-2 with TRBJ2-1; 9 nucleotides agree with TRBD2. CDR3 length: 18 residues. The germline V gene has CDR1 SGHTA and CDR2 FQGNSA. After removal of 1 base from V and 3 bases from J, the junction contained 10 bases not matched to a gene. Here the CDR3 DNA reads TGTGCCAGCAGCTTAGGTGGGCTGGGACTAGCATACTACAATGAGCAGTTCTTC. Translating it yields CASSLGGLGLAYYNEQFF.

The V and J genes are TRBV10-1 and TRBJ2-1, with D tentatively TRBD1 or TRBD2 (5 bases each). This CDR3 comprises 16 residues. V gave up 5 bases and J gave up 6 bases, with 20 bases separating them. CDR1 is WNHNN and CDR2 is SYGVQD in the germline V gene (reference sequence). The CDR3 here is CASSPQGRGVINEQFF. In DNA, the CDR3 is TGCGCCAGCAGTCCCCAGGGTCGGGGAGTGATCAATGAGCAGTTCTTC.

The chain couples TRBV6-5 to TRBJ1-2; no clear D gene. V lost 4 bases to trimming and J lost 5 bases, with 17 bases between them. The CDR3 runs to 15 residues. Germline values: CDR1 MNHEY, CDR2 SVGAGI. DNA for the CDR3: TGTGCCAGCAGTTCCCCCGCCGGGAGGATATATGGCTACACCTTC. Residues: CASSSPAGRIYGYTF.

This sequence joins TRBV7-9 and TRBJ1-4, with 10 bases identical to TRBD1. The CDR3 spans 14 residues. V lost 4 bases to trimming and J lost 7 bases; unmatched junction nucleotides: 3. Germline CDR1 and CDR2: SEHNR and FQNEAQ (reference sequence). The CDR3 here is CASSSDRGPEKLFF. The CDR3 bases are TGTGCCAGCAGCTCAGACAGGGGGCCTGAAAAACTGTTTTTT.

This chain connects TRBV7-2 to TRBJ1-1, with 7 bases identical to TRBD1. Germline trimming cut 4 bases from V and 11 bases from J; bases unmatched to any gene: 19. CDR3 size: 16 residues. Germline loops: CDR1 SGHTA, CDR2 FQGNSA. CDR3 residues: CASSSRTGLRLLGAFF. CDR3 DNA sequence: TGTGCCAGCAGCTCTCGGACAGGACTAAGACTTCTGGGGGCTTTCTTT.

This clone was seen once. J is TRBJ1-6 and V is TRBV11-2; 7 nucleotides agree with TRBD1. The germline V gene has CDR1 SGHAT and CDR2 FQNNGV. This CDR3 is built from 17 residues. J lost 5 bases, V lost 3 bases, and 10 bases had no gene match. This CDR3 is CASSFIDRVNNNSPLHF. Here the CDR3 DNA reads TGTGCCAGCAGCTTTATCGACAGGGTGAACAATAATTCACCCCTCCACTTT. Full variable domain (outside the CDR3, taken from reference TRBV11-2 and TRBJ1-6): EAGVAQSPRYKIIEKRQSVAFWCNPISGHATLYWYQQILGQGPKLLIQFQNNGVVDDSQLPKDRFSAERLKGVDSTLKIQPAKLEDSAVYLCASSFIDRVNNNSPLHFGNGTRLTVT.

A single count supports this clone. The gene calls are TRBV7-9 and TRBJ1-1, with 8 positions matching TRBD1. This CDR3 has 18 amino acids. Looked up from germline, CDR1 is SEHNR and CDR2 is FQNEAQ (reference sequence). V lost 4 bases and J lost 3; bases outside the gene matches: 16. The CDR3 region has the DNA TGTGCCAGCAGCTCCCCGGACAGGGCCACGATAGGAGACACTGAAGCTTTCTTT. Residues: CASSSPDRATIGDTEAFF.

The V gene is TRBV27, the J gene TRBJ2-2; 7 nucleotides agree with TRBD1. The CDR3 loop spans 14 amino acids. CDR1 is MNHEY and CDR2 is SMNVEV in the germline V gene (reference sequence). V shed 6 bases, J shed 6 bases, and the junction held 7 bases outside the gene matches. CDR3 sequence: CASRQQGSAGELFF. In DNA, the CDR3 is TGTGCCAGCAGGCAACAGGGGAGCGCCGGGGAGCTGTTTTTT.

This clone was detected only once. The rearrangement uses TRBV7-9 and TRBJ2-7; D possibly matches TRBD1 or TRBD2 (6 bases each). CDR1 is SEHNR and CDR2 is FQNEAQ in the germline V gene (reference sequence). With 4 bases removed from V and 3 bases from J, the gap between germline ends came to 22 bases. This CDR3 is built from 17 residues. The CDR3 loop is CASSSALGGRPSYEQYF. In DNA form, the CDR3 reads TGTGCCAGCAGCTCCGCCCTTGGGGGGCGGCCAAGCTACGAGCAGTACTTC.

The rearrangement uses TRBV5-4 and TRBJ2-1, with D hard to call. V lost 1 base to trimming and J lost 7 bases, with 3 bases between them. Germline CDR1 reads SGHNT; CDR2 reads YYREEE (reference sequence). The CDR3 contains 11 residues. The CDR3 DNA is TGTGCCAGCAGCTTGTTTAATGAGCAGTTCTTC. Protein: CASSLFNEQFF.